A selection of T cell receptor beta chains follows, all from one sample in a study of radiotherapy plus CTLA-4 blockade in lung cancer. Some clones are missing from TCRdb's copy, which holds only in-frame ones; the method was immunoSEQ multiplex PCR. The sample contains around 86,000 clones, around 86% of which appear only once. The sequencing used peripheral blood, collected from a patient treated with radiotherapy plus ipilimumab. These receptors originate from a human donor with non-small cell lung cancer who had stable disease on radiotherapy plus ipilimumab. Both conserved end residues are part of each CDR3. Fields, in order: CDR3 protein, CDR3 DNA, V gene, D gene, CDR3 length, clone size, J gene. A D gene is named only where the DNA matches it firmly. A row's size may be missing; if present it is once, few, many or a size class.

CAGTGSGNTIYF | TGTGCCGGGACAGGGAGTGGAAACACCATATATTTT | TRBV19 | TRBD1 | 12 | NA | TRBJ1-3
CASSSTRLGMNTEAFF | TGTGCCAGCAGCTCTACCCGCCTCGGGATGAACACTGAAGCTTTCTTT | TRBV11-2 | NA | 16 | NA | TRBJ1-1
CASSSAGGNNSPLHF | TGTGCCAGCAGTTCCGCAGGGGGGAATAATTCACCCCTCCACTTT | TRBV28 | TRBD1 | 15 | NA | TRBJ1-6
CASSPLGGRRSNQPQHF | TGTGCCAGCAGTCCCTTGGGGGGCAGAAGGAGCAATCAGCCCCAGCATTTT | TRBV7-2 | NA | 17 | NA | TRBJ1-5
CASSLAGTGGLREYF | TGTGCCAGCAGCTTAGCCGGGACAGGGGGTCTTAGGGAGTATTTT | TRBV11-2 | TRBD1 | 15 | NA | TRBJ2-3
CAWRTPGAGGTDTQYF | TGTGCCTGGAGAACCCCAGGGGCCGGGGGGACAGATACGCAGTATTTT | TRBV30 | NA | 16 | few | TRBJ2-3
CASSGSGTVSYEQYF | TGTGCCAGTAGTGGATCCGGGACAGTTTCCTACGAGCAGTACTTC | TRBV19 | TRBD1 | 15 | NA | TRBJ2-7
CASSPATSVYNEQFF | TGTGCCAGCAGCCCAGCGACTAGCGTCTACAATGAGCAGTTCTTC | TRBV2 | TRBD2 | 15 | NA | TRBJ2-1
CAISRGTYEQYF | TGTGCCATCTCACGAGGGACCTACGAGCAGTACTTC | TRBV10-3 | NA | 12 | few | TRBJ2-7
CASSSDRGYEQYF | TGTGCCAGCAGCTCGGACAGGGGCTACGAGCAGTACTTC | TRBV11-1 | TRBD1 | 13 | NA | TRBJ2-7
CATSPTSGKDRDTQYF | TGTGCCACCAGCCCTACTAGCGGGAAAGATAGAGATACGCAGTATTTT | TRBV15 | TRBD2 | 16 | NA | TRBJ2-3
CASSQEEGLGTDTQYF | TGTGCCAGCAGCCAAGAGGAGGGTCTGGGCACAGATACGCAGTATTTT | TRBV14 | NA | 16 | NA | TRBJ2-3
CASTVSATGLFDYTF | TGTGCCAGCACAGTATCCGCTACAGGGCTTTTCGACTACACCTTC | TRBV21-1 | NA | 15 | NA | TRBJ1-2
CASSLGGWGDTQYF | TGTGCCAGCAGCTTAGGAGGGTGGGGAGATACGCAGTATTTT | TRBV7-9 | NA | 14 | NA | TRBJ2-3
CASKWSQGLNEQFF | TGTGCCAGCAAATGGTCACAGGGGCTCAATGAGCAGTTCTTC | TRBV6-6 | TRBD1 | 14 | NA | TRBJ2-1
CASSLLRTHNEQFF | TGTGCCAGCAGTCTTCTACGGACCCACAATGAGCAGTTCTTC | TRBV28 | NA | 14 | NA | TRBJ2-1
CASSIETQGEQYF | TGTGCCAGTAGTATAGAGACGCAGGGCGAGCAGTACTTC | TRBV19 | NA | 13 | NA | TRBJ2-7
CATSRDTDQGVRGYQPQHF | TGTGCCACCAGCAGAGATACAGACCAGGGAGTTCGCGGGTATCAGCCCCAGCATTTT | TRBV15 | NA | 19 | medium-sized | TRBJ1-5
CASSPQAGAAPGELFF | TGTGCCAGCAGCCCACAAGCGGGAGCCGCACCCGGGGAGCTGTTTTTT | TRBV13 | TRBD2 | 16 | once | TRBJ2-2
CASSWGTGSGNTIYF | TGCGCCAGCAGCTGGGGTACAGGGTCAGGAAACACCATATATTTT | TRBV5-1 | NA | 15 | once | TRBJ1-3
CASSPTVPSYEQYF | TGTGCCAGCTCACCGACAGTCCCCTCCTACGAGCAGTACTTC | TRBV18 | NA | 14 | NA | TRBJ2-7
CATSRDWLAGEGGELFF | TGTGCCACCAGCAGAGATTGGCTAGCGGGGGAAGGCGGGGAGCTGTTTTTT | TRBV15 | TRBD2 | 17 | NA | TRBJ2-2
CASSLTGPGLAGNTGELFF | TGCGCCAGCAGCTTAACAGGGCCGGGACTAGCGGGTAACACCGGGGAGCTGTTTTTT | TRBV5-1 | TRBD2 | 19 | NA | TRBJ2-2
CASSFSTRTSGGQETQYF | TGTGCCAGCAGCTTCTCTACTAGGACTAGCGGGGGTCAAGAGACCCAGTACTTC | TRBV7-2 | TRBD2 | 18 | NA | TRBJ2-5
CASSETRQETQYF | TGTGCCAGCAGTGAGACACGACAAGAGACCCAGTACTTC | TRBV2 | NA | 13 | NA | TRBJ2-5
CASSDIRRGMSEAFF | TGTGCCAGCAGCGATATTAGACGGGGTATGTCTGAAGCTTTCTTT | TRBV2 | NA | 15 | NA | TRBJ1-1
CATKYGTGTYNEQFF | TGTGCCACTAAATACGGGACAGGGACCTACAATGAGCAGTTCTTC | TRBV15 | TRBD1 | 15 | few | TRBJ2-1